One sample yielded the 9 T cell receptor beta chains listed below, sequenced in a study of vaccination and CD4 T cells after COVID-19. These receptors have no identified antigens. Sequencing of the DNA from cultured CD4+ T cells was carried out with the Oncomine TCR Beta short-read assay. TCRdb called the PCR reads again in MiXCR, with one record for every CDR3 protein. The table has 8,000 to 9,500 distinct CDR3 sequences, 60% seen once. Treatment: roughly 10-day PBMC culture with coronavirus spike peptide pools or control peptides (ViraFEST assay). The starting material was cultured CD4+ T cells from blood, obtained after SARS-CoV-2 vaccination. The origin of the receptors is a human donor with COVID-19.

The chain carries TRBV20-1 and TRBJ2-7, with D possibly TRBD2 on 6 matching bases. Germline V gene lookup returns CDR1 DFQATT and CDR2 SNEGSKA (reference sequence). This CDR3 is built from 10 residues. The CDR3 DNA follows: TGCAGGGTGACGGGGGACGAGCAGTACTTC. It translates to CRVTGDEQYF.

V gene TRBV7-3 combines with J gene TRBJ1-2; D unclear. Per the germline V gene, CDR1 is SGHTA and CDR2 is FQGTGA. The CDR3 has 13 residues. V lost 5 bases and J lost 2, with 9 bases in between. The CDR3 spells CASSPDKNYGYTF. In DNA, the CDR3 is TGTGCCAGCAGCCCCGACAAGAACTATGGCTACACCTTC.

The V gene is TRBV9, the J gene TRBJ2-3, with D possibly matching TRBD2 (6 bases). Germline values: CDR1 SGDLS, CDR2 YYNGEE. The CDR3 consists of 15 residues. Trimming cost V 2 bases and J 6 bases, with 16 bases left between them. The CDR3 DNA reads TGTGCCAGCAGCGTTCAGGAGGGGCGAGGGGATACGCAGTATTTT. As protein: CASSVQEGRGDTQYF.

This clonotype has more than one count but fewer than ten. The V call is TRBV7-6, the J call TRBJ1-1; no reliable D call. The CDR3 covers 15 residues. Trimming removed 1 base from V and 2 bases from J, with 11 bases in between. Germline V gene lookup returns CDR1 SGHVS and CDR2 FNYEAQ. CDR3 DNA sequence: TGTGCCAGCAGCTTAGGCAGTAGGTTTAACACTGAAGCTTTCTTT. Amino acid sequence: CASSLGSRFNTEAFF.

V is TRBV7-3 and J is TRBJ2-5; 10 nucleotides line up with TRBD1. Trimming removed 4 bases from V and 5 bases from J; junction bases left unmatched: 7. CDR1 and CDR2 (germline): SGHTA, FQGTGA. This CDR3 spans 15 amino acids. CDR3 nucleotide sequence: TGTGCCAGCAGCTCGACGACAGGGGGCTGGGAGACCCAGTACTTC. Its protein product is CASSSTTGGWETQYF.

This clonotype has more than one count but fewer than ten. This chain uses TRBV6-1 with TRBJ1-6; TRBD1 matches 8 bases. Germline V gives CDR1 MNHNS, CDR2 SASEGT. The CDR3 is 14 amino acids. The V gene end was trimmed by 11 bases and the J gene end by 6 bases; junction bases not matched to a gene: 9. CDR3 nucleotide sequence: TGTGCCGGGACCGGGACAGGTCGTAATTCACCCCTCCACTTT. Its translation: CAGTGTGRNSPLHF.

This chain links TRBV6-2 or TRBV6-3 with TRBJ1-1; no definite D call. CDR1 is MNHEY and CDR2 is SVGEGT in the germline V gene. This CDR3 spans 15 amino acids. Trimming removed 4 bases at V and 3 bases at J, with 15 bases between. CDR3 amino acids: CASSSPGLRDTEAFF. The DNA for the CDR3 is TGTGCCAGCAGTTCCCCAGGACTCCGCGACACTGAAGCTTTCTTT.

This chain uses TRBV7-9 with TRBJ2-5; maybe TRBD1 (6 bases). Trimming took off 4 bases at V and 6 bases at J, with 21 bases between the two ends. CDR1 and CDR2 from the germline V gene are SEHNR and FQNEAQ (reference sequence). The CDR3 is made up of 16 amino acids. Written as DNA, the CDR3 is TGTGCCAGCAGCTCTATAGATTCAGGGGTAAGGAAGACCCAGTACTTC. The encoded protein is CASSSIDSGVRKTQYF.

The chain is built from TRBV11-2 and TRBJ2-5, with D unclear. With 5 bases removed from V and 5 bases from J, the gap between germline ends came to 9 bases. Germline V CDR1 and CDR2: SGHAT, FQNNGV. This CDR3 region has 12 residues. In DNA, the CDR3 is TGTGCCAGCAGCCCGATTACGGAGACCCAGTACTTC. Encoded protein: CASSPITETQYF.